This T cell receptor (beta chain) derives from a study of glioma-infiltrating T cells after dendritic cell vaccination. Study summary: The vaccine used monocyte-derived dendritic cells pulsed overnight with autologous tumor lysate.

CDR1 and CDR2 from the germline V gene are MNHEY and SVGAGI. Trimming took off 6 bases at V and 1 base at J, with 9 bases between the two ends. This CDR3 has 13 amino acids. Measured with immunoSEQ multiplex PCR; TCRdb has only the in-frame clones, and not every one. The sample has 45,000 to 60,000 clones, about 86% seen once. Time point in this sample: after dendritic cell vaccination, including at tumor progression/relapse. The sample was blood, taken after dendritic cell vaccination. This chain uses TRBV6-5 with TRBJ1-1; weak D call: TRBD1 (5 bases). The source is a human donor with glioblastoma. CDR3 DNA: TGTGCCAGCAGCCTTGACAGGAACACTGAAGCTTTCTTT. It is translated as CASSLDRNTEAFF.